Listed below are T cell receptor beta chains from one sample, sequenced in a study of OX40 agonist ivuxolimab in advanced cancers. The data were produced by immunoSEQ multiplex PCR, yet TCRdb's version contains in-frame clones alone and is incomplete. The sample lists about 50,000 clones, 93% seen once, with around 18% in the top ten. Sequencing used CD4+ or CD8+ T cells sorted from blood, obtained in a trial of the OX40 agonist ivuxolimab. The receptors come from an adult with an advanced solid tumor such as melanoma, head and neck, liver or kidney cancer. Both conserved end residues are part of each CDR3. Fields, in order: V gene, J gene, clone size, D gene, CDR3 DNA, CDR3 protein. The D gene is left open where the match is weak. Clone size is not always given. Where it is, it says once, few, many or a class for expanded clones.

v_gene: TRBV9; j_gene: TRBJ2-7; abundance: -; d_gene: -; CDR3nt: TGTGCCAGCAGCGTAGAGGGCTTACCTAGGGGGGAATTTGGCTACGAGCAGTACTTC; CDR3aa: CASSVEGLPRGEFGYEQYF
v_gene: TRBV13; j_gene: TRBJ2-7; abundance: -; d_gene: TRBD2; CDR3nt: TGTGCCAGCAGCTTAGGGTTTAGCGGGATCGTCTACGAGCAGTACTTC; CDR3aa: CASSLGFSGIVYEQYF
v_gene: TRBV19; j_gene: TRBJ2-3; abundance: -; d_gene: -; CDR3nt: TGTGCCAGTAGGCGTAGGGGGGATACGCAGTATTTT; CDR3aa: CASRRRGDTQYF
v_gene: TRBV9; j_gene: TRBJ1-4; abundance: -; d_gene: -; CDR3nt: TGTGCCAGCAGCCCCGTGCGGTCAGGGAAGGATAAACTGTTTTTT; CDR3aa: CASSPVRSGKDKLFF
v_gene: TRBV2; j_gene: TRBJ1-1; abundance: -; d_gene: -; CDR3nt: TGTGCCAGGAGAGAAGGGGGTTCGGCTTTCTTT; CDR3aa: CARREGGSAFF
v_gene: TRBV5-6; j_gene: TRBJ1-5; abundance: -; d_gene: TRBD1; CDR3nt: TGTGCCAGCAGCGAGACAGGGGACAATCAGCCCCAGCATTTT; CDR3aa: CASSETGDNQPQHF
v_gene: TRBV7-9; j_gene: TRBJ2-2; abundance: -; d_gene: TRBD1; CDR3nt: TGTGCCAGCAGCTCGAGAGGGACAGCCAACACCGGGGAGCTGTTTTTT; CDR3aa: CASSSRGTANTGELFF
v_gene: TRBV13; j_gene: TRBJ2-5; abundance: -; d_gene: -; CDR3nt: TGTGCCAGCAGCTACCGGCCCGAAACCCAGTACTTC; CDR3aa: CASSYRPETQYF
v_gene: TRBV7-3; j_gene: TRBJ2-7; abundance: -; d_gene: -; CDR3nt: TGTGCCAGCAGCTTATCCCCTTCCTACGAGCAGTACTTC; CDR3aa: CASSLSPSYEQYF
v_gene: TRBV19; j_gene: TRBJ2-1; abundance: once; d_gene: -; CDR3nt: TGTGCCAGTAGTATAGAATGGTCAGAAACCAATGAGCAGTTCTTC; CDR3aa: CASSIEWSETNEQFF
v_gene: TRBV27; j_gene: TRBJ2-2; abundance: -; d_gene: -; CDR3nt: TGTGCCAGCAGTCTAACGAACACCGGGGAGCTGTTTTTT; CDR3aa: CASSLTNTGELFF
v_gene: TRBV10-2; j_gene: TRBJ2-3; abundance: once; d_gene: -; CDR3nt: TGCGCCAGCAGGGGACTTACGCGGGACACAGATACGCAGTATTTT; CDR3aa: CASRGLTRDTDTQYF
v_gene: TRBV4-3; j_gene: TRBJ2-6; abundance: -; d_gene: -; CDR3nt: TGCGCCAGCAGCCAAGAGTGGGATTCTGGGGCCAACGTCCTGACTTTC; CDR3aa: CASSQEWDSGANVLTF
v_gene: TRBV15; j_gene: TRBJ1-1; abundance: -; d_gene: -; CDR3nt: TGTGCCACCAGCACAGGCATGAACACTGAAGCTTTCTTT; CDR3aa: CATSTGMNTEAFF
v_gene: TRBV7-2; j_gene: TRBJ2-7; abundance: -; d_gene: -; CDR3nt: TGTGCCAGCAGCTGGTACCGGGATCCTTTGGGCTACGAGCAGTACTTC; CDR3aa: CASSWYRDPLGYEQYF
v_gene: TRBV9; j_gene: TRBJ2-1; abundance: -; d_gene: -; CDR3nt: TGTGCCAGCAGCGCTAGGGTCCAACTAAACAATGAGCAGTTCTTC; CDR3aa: CASSARVQLNNEQFF
v_gene: TRBV29-1; j_gene: TRBJ2-5; abundance: -; d_gene: TRBD2; CDR3nt: TGCAGCGTTGAGAAGCGGGGGGGTCTAGAGACCCAGTACTTC; CDR3aa: CSVEKRGGLETQYF
v_gene: TRBV11-3; j_gene: TRBJ2-1; abundance: -; d_gene: TRBD2; CDR3nt: TGTGCCAGCAGCTTAGATCCTAGCGGGAGTGGATACAATGAGCAGTTCTTC; CDR3aa: CASSLDPSGSGYNEQFF
v_gene: TRBV11-2; j_gene: TRBJ2-5; abundance: -; d_gene: -; CDR3nt: TGTGCCAGCAGCTTAACTAGGTCAGACCAAGAGACCCAGTACTTC; CDR3aa: CASSLTRSDQETQYF
v_gene: TRBV11-1; j_gene: TRBJ1-2; abundance: -; d_gene: TRBD1; CDR3nt: TGTGCCAGCAGCTTAGCCCGGGGACAGGGCGTGGACTACACCTTC; CDR3aa: CASSLARGQGVDYTF
v_gene: TRBV27; j_gene: TRBJ2-7; abundance: -; d_gene: TRBD2; CDR3nt: TGTGCCAGCAGTTCCTCCTGGGGGGGGGTCGACGAGCAGTACTTC; CDR3aa: CASSSSWGGVDEQYF
v_gene: TRBV7-6; j_gene: TRBJ2-7; abundance: -; d_gene: TRBD2; CDR3nt: TGTGCCAGCAGCTTAGAGGGACTAGGCTACGAGCAGTACTTC; CDR3aa: CASSLEGLGYEQYF
v_gene: TRBV19; j_gene: TRBJ2-1; abundance: -; d_gene: TRBD2; CDR3nt: TGTGCCAGTCAGCTAGCGGGAGGCACCTACAATGAGCAGTTCTTC; CDR3aa: CASQLAGGTYNEQFF
v_gene: TRBV9; j_gene: TRBJ2-7; abundance: -; d_gene: TRBD1; CDR3nt: TGTGCCAGCAGCGTAGGGGACAGGGGAACCTACGAGCAGTACTTC; CDR3aa: CASSVGDRGTYEQYF
v_gene: TRBV15; j_gene: TRBJ2-5; abundance: -; d_gene: -; CDR3nt: TGTGCCACCAGCAGAGATACCCCCCGACGGCCGCTGGGGGAGACCCAGTACTTC; CDR3aa: CATSRDTPRRPLGETQYF
v_gene: TRBV5-4; j_gene: TRBJ2-1; abundance: -; d_gene: -; CDR3nt: TGTGCCAGCAGATCTGGTAAGAATGAGCAGTTCTTC; CDR3aa: CASRSGKNEQFF
v_gene: TRBV4-3; j_gene: TRBJ2-7; abundance: -; d_gene: TRBD2; CDR3nt: TGCGCCAGCAGCCTAGCGGCGGGAGGGAACTACGAGCAGTACTTC; CDR3aa: CASSLAAGGNYEQYF
v_gene: TRBV6-4; j_gene: TRBJ2-1; abundance: -; d_gene: -; CDR3nt: TGTGCCAGCAGTGACGGGAACAATGAGCAGTTCTTC; CDR3aa: CASSDGNNEQFF
v_gene: TRBV28; j_gene: TRBJ2-7; abundance: -; d_gene: -; CDR3nt: TGTGCCAGCAGTTTTAAGGAGGGGGACTACGAGCAGTACTTC; CDR3aa: CASSFKEGDYEQYF
v_gene: TRBV19; j_gene: TRBJ2-5; abundance: -; d_gene: -; CDR3nt: TGTGCCAGTAGTGAAAGTACAGGGCTGGAGACCCAGTACTTC; CDR3aa: CASSESTGLETQYF
v_gene: TRBV5-6; j_gene: TRBJ2-7; abundance: -; d_gene: TRBD1; CDR3nt: TGTGCCAGCAGCTGGGGGACAGGGGATACCTACGAGCAGTACTTC; CDR3aa: CASSWGTGDTYEQYF
v_gene: TRBV4-1; j_gene: TRBJ2-7; abundance: -; d_gene: -; CDR3nt: TGCGCCAGCAGCCAAGACCAGGCGGGCGAGCAGTACTTC; CDR3aa: CASSQDQAGEQYF
v_gene: TRBV28; j_gene: TRBJ2-2; abundance: -; d_gene: TRBD1; CDR3nt: TGTGCCAGCACCTCCATTGAGGACAGGGCGAACACCGGGGAGCTGTTTTTT; CDR3aa: CASTSIEDRANTGELFF
v_gene: TRBV7-9; j_gene: TRBJ1-1; abundance: -; d_gene: TRBD1; CDR3nt: TGTGCCAGCGAAGGGACAGGGGGGCTGAACACTGAAGCTTTCTTT; CDR3aa: CASEGTGGLNTEAFF
v_gene: TRBV27; j_gene: TRBJ2-2; abundance: -; d_gene: TRBD2; CDR3nt: TGTGCCAGCAGTCCCACTTTAGCGGGGACGAACACCGGGGAGCTGTTTTTT; CDR3aa: CASSPTLAGTNTGELFF
v_gene: TRBV6-5; j_gene: TRBJ2-7; abundance: -; d_gene: TRBD2; CDR3nt: TGTGCCAGCAGTTACCTAGCCGGGACTAGCGGGGAGCAGTACTTC; CDR3aa: CASSYLAGTSGEQYF
v_gene: TRBV6-5; j_gene: TRBJ2-1; abundance: -; d_gene: TRBD1; CDR3nt: TGTGCCAGCAGTTATGAGGGACAGGGGGACAATGAGCAGTTCTTC; CDR3aa: CASSYEGQGDNEQFF
v_gene: TRBV6-6; j_gene: TRBJ2-1; abundance: -; d_gene: -; CDR3nt: TGTGCCAGCAGTTACGGCGAGCAGTTCTTC; CDR3aa: CASSYGEQFF
v_gene: TRBV7-6; j_gene: TRBJ2-3; abundance: -; d_gene: TRBD2; CDR3nt: TGTGCCAGCAGCTTAGACCGACTAGCGGGAGGGCATGTTACCACAGATACGCAGTATTTT; CDR3aa: CASSLDRLAGGHVTTDTQYF
v_gene: TRBV13; j_gene: TRBJ2-7; abundance: -; d_gene: -; CDR3nt: TGTGCCAGCGGACAAGGAGGCGACGAGCAGTACTTC; CDR3aa: CASGQGGDEQYF
v_gene: TRBV10-3; j_gene: TRBJ2-1; abundance: -; d_gene: -; CDR3nt: TGTGCCATCAGGGACCGGAGGGACAGCGGTGCTTACAATGAGCAGTTCTTC; CDR3aa: CAIRDRRDSGAYNEQFF
v_gene: TRBV11-2; j_gene: TRBJ2-2; abundance: -; d_gene: TRBD2; CDR3nt: TGTGCCAGCAGCTTGGCTAGCGGGAGCCGGGAGCTGTTTTTT; CDR3aa: CASSLASGSRELFF
v_gene: TRBV13; j_gene: TRBJ1-5; abundance: once; d_gene: TRBD1; CDR3nt: TGTGCCAGCAGCTTACAGGGGGCGGAACAGCCCCAGCATTTT; CDR3aa: CASSLQGAEQPQHF
v_gene: TRBV27; j_gene: TRBJ2-7; abundance: -; d_gene: TRBD2; CDR3nt: TGTGCCAGCAGTCCATTAACTAGCGGGTACTCCTACGAGCAGTACTTC; CDR3aa: CASSPLTSGYSYEQYF
v_gene: TRBV5-6; j_gene: TRBJ2-3; abundance: once; d_gene: -; CDR3nt: TGTGCCAGCAGCGGAGGGGCAGATACGCAGTATTTT; CDR3aa: CASSGGADTQYF